One and the same sample provided the 17 T cell receptor beta chains below, sequenced in a study of cytomegalovirus exposure and HLA in healthy donors. The PCR ran on 60 Vbeta and 13 Jbeta primers. Assay: immunoSEQ multiplex PCR; the TCRdb copy retains only in-frame clones and omits some. The table has about 93,000 clones, around three quarters seen once. What was sequenced was PBMCs. These receptor sequences come from a man aged 30-40 years in good health and CMV-seronegative.

Only a few counts were recorded for this clone. V is TRBV10-3 and J is TRBJ1-1, with 10 bases matching TRBD1. V lost 4 bases and J lost 3; bases outside the gene matches: 8. This CDR3 is 16 amino acids long. Germline CDR1 and CDR2: ENHRY and SYGVKD. DNA of the CDR3: TGTGCCATCAGTGGAGGACAGGGGGTTTTCGACACTGAAGCTTTCTTT. It is translated as CAISGGQGVFDTEAFF.

The V gene is TRBV5-1, the J gene TRBJ2-5; D possibly corresponds to TRBD1 (6 bases). The CDR3 is 15 residues long. Per germline, CDR1 SGHRS and CDR2 YFSETQ. The ends were cut back, 4 bases at V and 4 bases at J, with 17 bases in the middle. This CDR3 is CASSTAPGAPETQYF. CDR3 DNA: TGCGCCAGCAGCACCGCACCAGGGGCCCCAGAGACCCAGTACTTC.

This chain joins TRBV14 and TRBJ1-2; D remains unclear. Germline V lookup: CDR1 SGHDN, CDR2 FVKESK. This CDR3 spans 13 amino acids. V lost 1 base and J 4 bases, leaving 7 bases between the germline ends. The CDR3 DNA is TGTGCCAGCAGCCAAGTACGTAGCTATGGCTACACCTTC. Translation gives CASSQVRSYGYTF.

The J gene is TRBJ1-3, the V gene TRBV4-3, with 11 bases that match TRBD1. The CDR3 sequence is 18 residues long. Germline V gene data show CDR1 as LGHNA and CDR2 as YSLEER. V was pared by 4 bases and J by 2 bases, with 10 bases of the junction left unmatched. This chain's CDR3 is CASSRDIGQGAPGNTIYF. The CDR3 coding sequence is TGCGCCAGCAGCCGCGACATTGGACAGGGGGCACCTGGAAACACCATATATTTT.

The rearrangement joins TRBV28 to TRBJ1-1, with 8 bases aligning to TRBD1. CDR3 length: 16 residues. The V and J ends lost 6 bases and 4 bases, in that order; junction bases with no gene match: 13. The germline gives CDR1 MDHEN, CDR2 SYDVKM. The CDR3 DNA sequence: TGTGCCAGCAGCCTGCGCCTCAGGGGGCCTAGCACTGAAGCTTTCTTT. This sequence encodes CASSLRLRGPSTEAFF.

This rearrangement joins TRBV19 to TRBJ2-7; tentatively, D is TRBD1 (5 bases). Deletions cut 9 bases from V and 4 bases from J, with 7 bases between. The CDR3 is made up of 10 amino acids. CDR1 is LNHDA, CDR2 SQIVND, per germline (reference sequence). CDR3 loop: CARTAYEQYF. The DNA of the CDR3 is TGTGCCAGGACAGCGTACGAGCAGTACTTC. The variable domain in full, completed from reference TRBV19 and TRBJ2-7, reads DGGITQSPKYLFRKEGQNVTLSCEQNLNHDAMYWYRQDPGQGLRLIYYSQIVNDFQKGDIAEGYSVSREKKESFPLTVTSAQKNPTAFYLCARTAYEQYFGPGTRLTVT.

V is TRBV5-6 and J is TRBJ1-4, with a weak D call TRBD1 (5 bases). The CDR3 is 14 amino acids. Germline lookup yields CDR1 SGHDT and CDR2 YYEEEE. V dropped 3 bases and J dropped 4 bases, with 10 bases sitting between them. For the CDR3, the DNA is TGTGCCAGCAGCTACGACAGATATAATGAAAAACTGTTTTTT. Translation: CASSYDRYNEKLFF.

Ten or more counts support this clone. The CDR3 DNA reads as TGCGCCAGCAGCTTCCCCTCGGTACAGGGGAACACCGGGGAGCTGTTTTTT. It translates to CASSFPSVQGNTGELFF. The V and J genes are TRBV5-1 and TRBJ2-2, with a tentative D call TRBD1 (6 bases). Trimming shortened V by 2 bases and J by 1 base, and 15 bases separated the two germline ends. CDR3 length: 17 amino acids. Germline lookup yields CDR1 SGHRS and CDR2 YFSETQ.

This clone appeared a few times. V and J are TRBV5-1 and TRBJ1-1, with a weak D call TRBD1 (5 bases). Germline CDR1 SGHRS, CDR2 YFSETQ. V was cut by 7 bases and J by 5 bases, with 15 bases left in between. The CDR3 extends over 13 amino acids. CDR3 loop: CASGHTGVTEAFF. The CDR3 nucleotides read TGCGCCAGCGGCCATACGGGGGTTACTGAAGCTTTCTTT.

The sample holds a few counts of this clone. The chain is built from TRBV4-1 and TRBJ2-2; a weak D match, TRBD2 (6 bases). V was pared by 5 bases and J by 1 base, with 14 bases between. Germline V gives CDR1 MGHRA, CDR2 YSYEKL. The CDR3 is 16 residues long. Written as DNA, the CDR3 is TGCGCCAGCAGCATGACCGGGACTCTGAACACCGGGGAGCTGTTTTTT. It yields the protein CASSMTGTLNTGELFF.

This chain joins TRBV7-2 and TRBJ1-2, with D possibly being TRBD1 (6 bases). Trimming took 5 bases from V and 1 from J, leaving 8 bases between them. CDR3 length equals 13 residues. Germline loops: CDR1 SGHTA, CDR2 FQGNSA. The CDR3 is CASSGQINYGYTF. The CDR3, as DNA: TGTGCCAGCAGCGGACAGATTAACTATGGCTACACCTTC.

This clone was observed a single time. The CDR3 coding sequence is TGTGCCAGCAGTCAGCAGGGGGATCAGCCCCAGCATTTT. Translating it yields CASSQQGDQPQHF. The chain recombines TRBV2 with TRBJ1-5; the match to TRBD1 covers 7 bases. The CDR3 loop spans 13 amino acids. The ends lost 5 bases at V and 5 bases at J; junction bases unmatched: 3. Germline CDR1 and CDR2: SNHLY and FYNNEI.

The sample holds one count of this clone. The CDR3 bases are TGTGCCAGCCAAGCGCGGGGGGTGAGGGGGGAGCTGTTTTTT. This translates into CASQARGVRGELFF. The rearrangement joins TRBV28 to TRBJ2-2, with 8 nucleotides matching TRBD2. CDR3 size: 14 residues. The germline V gene encodes CDR1 MDHEN and CDR2 SYDVKM. V dropped 8 bases and J dropped 8; count of bases not matched to a gene: 10.

This clone appeared once. The chain joins TRBV18 to TRBJ1-4; the D is unclear. Per germline, CDR1 KGHSH and CDR2 LQKENI. Trimming removed 4 bases at V and 8 bases at J, with 11 bases between. The CDR3 sequence is 13 residues long. The CDR3, as DNA: TGTGCCAGCTCACGTAGGGAGGGCGAAAAACTGTTTTTT. Protein product: CASSRREGEKLFF.

The chain uses TRBV2 and TRBJ2-5; D possibly corresponds to TRBD1 (6 bases). In germline, CDR1 is SNHLY, CDR2 FYNNEI. With 2 bases removed from V and 5 bases from J, the gap between germline ends came to 15 bases. The CDR3 sequence is 15 residues long. The DNA for the CDR3 is TGTGCCAGCAGTGAAATTACAGGGTTTCGGGAGACCCAGTACTTC. Translation gives CASSEITGFRETQYF.

This chain joins TRBV7-2 and TRBJ2-1; D is uncertain. The CDR3 runs to 12 residues. Germline values: CDR1 SGHTA, CDR2 FQGNSA. Trimming cost V 2 bases and J 7 bases, with 6 bases left between them. The CDR3 sequence is CASSLLTNEQFF. The CDR3 DNA reads as TGTGCCAGCAGCTTACTAACGAATGAGCAGTTCTTC.

A single count supports this clone. The CDR3 coding sequence is TGCAGCGATGGACAGGGTCTCGATGGCTACACCTTC. Translation: CSDGQGLDGYTF. This chain joins TRBV29-1 and TRBJ1-2, with TRBD1 identical over 8 bases. The V and J ends lost 7 bases and 6 bases, in that order; junction bases with no gene match: 7. The CDR3 consists of 12 residues. Germline values: CDR1 SQVTM, CDR2 ANQGSEA.